The 16 T cell receptor beta chains listed next were all sequenced from one sample in a study of blood T cell repertoires in COVID-19. Repertoires were generated with immunoSEQ multiplex PCR, while TCRdb's copy carries only in-frame clones and drops some. The data hold 150,000 to 200,000 clones, with around nine tenths observed a single time. The sequenced sample consisted of PBMCs or T cells enriched from blood (not recorded which). Every receptor here comes from a woman younger than 30 who had recovered from COVID-19.

The chain recombines TRBV19 with TRBJ2-7; 12 nucleotides line up with TRBD1. Germline CDR1 LNHDA, CDR2 SQIVND (reference sequence). The V gene end was trimmed by 10 bases and the J gene end by 3 bases; junction bases not matched to a gene: 10. The CDR3 covers 15 residues. CDR3 amino acids: CATQAGTGGGYEQYF. The CDR3 DNA reads TGTGCCACTCAAGCCGGGACAGGGGGCGGCTACGAGCAGTACTTC. The entire variable domain, with the rest obtained from reference TRBV19 and TRBJ2-7, is as follows: DGGITQSPKYLFRKEGQNVTLSCEQNLNHDAMYWYRQDPGQGLRLIYYSQIVNDFQKGDIAEGYSVSREKKESFPLTVTSAQKNPTAFYLCATQAGTGGGYEQYFGPGTRLTVT.

There are a few counts of this clone. The V call is TRBV18, the J call TRBJ1-6; 7 bases map to TRBD1. Looked up from germline, CDR1 is KGHSH and CDR2 is LQKENI. V lost 3 bases, J lost 7 bases, and 0 bases stayed unmatched. CDR3 length equals 13 residues. The CDR3 sequence: CASSPGQNSPLHF. In DNA form, the CDR3 reads TGTGCCAGCTCACCGGGACAGAATTCACCCCTCCACTTT.

Here the CDR3 DNA reads TGTGCCAGCACTGACATCTTTGGCAATCAGCCCCAGCATTTT. Encoded protein: CASTDIFGNQPQHF. The chain links TRBV27 to TRBJ1-5; D gene uncertain. The CDR3 is made up of 14 amino acids. Trimming took 7 bases from V and 2 from J, leaving 12 bases between them. Germline CDR1 MNHEY, CDR2 SMNVEV (reference sequence).

The genes are TRBV7-6 and TRBJ2-5, with D perhaps matching TRBD1 (6 bases). The CDR3 has 15 residues. CDR1 is SGHVS and CDR2 is FNYEAQ in the germline V gene. V lost 8 bases to trimming and J lost 1 base, with 17 bases between them. The CDR3 loop is CASGETGQPQETQYF. The CDR3 region has the DNA TGTGCCAGCGGGGAAACTGGACAGCCCCAAGAGACCCAGTACTTC.

V and J are TRBV7-6 and TRBJ2-1; TRBD2 agrees at 8 bases. The CDR3 consists of 16 residues. Germline CDR1 SGHVS, CDR2 FNYEAQ. With V trimmed by 5 bases and J by 3 bases, 9 bases remained unmatched. CDR3: CASSNTGLAGYNEQFF. DNA of the CDR3: TGTGCCAGCAGCAATACCGGACTAGCCGGCTACAATGAGCAGTTCTTC.

This chain joins TRBV10-3 and TRBJ1-2; D gene ambiguous. This CDR3 spans 11 amino acids. V was trimmed by 8 bases and J by 1 base, leaving 5 bases between them. From germline, CDR1 is ENHRY and CDR2 SYGVKD. The CDR3 nucleotides are TGTGCCATCGGGAGTAACTATGGCTACACCTTC. Translating it yields CAIGSNYGYTF.

The chain carries TRBV9 and TRBJ2-7, with 13 bases that match TRBD2. The CDR3 runs to 17 residues. From germline, CDR1 is SGDLS and CDR2 YYNGEE. V shed 4 bases and J 2 bases; nucleotides not matched to a gene: 9. The CDR3 nucleotides are TGTGCCAGCAGCCACGGGACTAGCGGGATGGGAGCCTACGAGCAGTACTTC. Protein product: CASSHGTSGMGAYEQYF.

This clone was counted between two and nine times. The J gene is TRBJ2-7, the V gene TRBV10-3, with 7 bases fitting TRBD1. Looked up from germline, CDR1 is ENHRY and CDR2 is SYGVKD. V dropped 2 bases and J dropped 2; count of bases not matched to a gene: 12. The CDR3 contains 17 residues. In nucleotides, the CDR3 is TGTGCCATCAGTGAGGTGACAGGGTCCGACCAGACCTACGAGCAGTACTTC. This gives the protein CAISEVTGSDQTYEQYF.

V and J are TRBV14 and TRBJ2-1, with D possibly TRBD2 on 6 matching bases. The V and J ends lost 4 bases and 0 bases respectively, with 13 bases between them. CDR3 size: 16 residues. The germline V gene encodes CDR1 SGHDN and CDR2 FVKESK. This CDR3 is CASSPRDLSSYNEQFF. The CDR3, as DNA: TGTGCCAGCAGCCCACGGGACTTATCCTCCTACAATGAGCAGTTCTTC.

This chain links TRBV10-2 with TRBJ2-7; TRBD2 aligns across 8 bases. The CDR3 is 13 residues long. CDR1 and CDR2 from the germline V gene are WSHSY and SAAADI. V was pared by 8 bases and J by 1 base, with 4 bases of the junction left unmatched. The CDR3 bases are TGCGCCAGCCGGGGGGGGCTTTCCTACGAGCAGTACTTC. Amino acid sequence: CASRGGLSYEQYF.

This clone was seen just once. The rearrangement links TRBV19 to TRBJ1-1; 7 bases fit TRBD1. CDR1 and CDR2 (germline): LNHDA, SQIVND (reference sequence). The CDR3 extends over 15 amino acids. The V gene end was trimmed by 3 bases and the J gene end by 5 bases; junction bases not matched to a gene: 9. The CDR3 loop is CASSMRQGVMTEAFF. CDR3 DNA sequence: TGTGCCAGTAGTATGCGGCAGGGGGTTATGACTGAAGCTTTCTTT.

The chain employs TRBV4-1 and TRBJ2-1; 7 bases agree with TRBD2. There are 15 residues in the CDR3. The V gene end was trimmed by 4 bases and the J gene end by 6 bases; junction bases not matched to a gene: 9. The V gene's germline CDR1 is MGHRA and CDR2 YSYEKL. CDR3 in DNA: TGCGCCAGCAGCCCAGGACTAGTGGGAACCAATGAGCAGTTCTTC. Protein: CASSPGLVGTNEQFF.

CDR3 region: CASTSGRTNEQYF. CDR3 sequence (DNA): TGTGCCAGCACGAGCGGGAGGACCAACGAGCAGTACTTC. V gene TRBV5-4 combines with J gene TRBJ2-7; the match to TRBD2 covers 9 bases. Germline V gene data show CDR1 as SGHNT and CDR2 as YYREEE (reference sequence). Trimming cost V 6 bases and J 5 bases; bases outside gene matches: 6. This CDR3 comprises 13 residues.

The chain recombines TRBV28 with TRBJ1-4; D is possibly TRBD1 (6 bases). Germline CDR1 reads MDHEN; CDR2 reads SYDVKM. This CDR3 region has 15 residues. Trimming stripped 8 bases from V and 7 bases from J, with 20 bases between. The CDR3 DNA sequence: TGTGCCAGCTCTGGGGGCAGACTTTCTCCTGAAAAACTGTTTTTT. This sequence encodes CASSGGRLSPEKLFF.

This chain joins TRBV20-1 and TRBJ2-1, with D maybe TRBD2 (5 bases). This CDR3 is 11 amino acids long. Germline V CDR1 and CDR2: DFQATT, SNEGSKA (reference sequence). V gave up 3 bases and J gave up 6 bases, with 6 bases separating them. CDR3 protein: CSASRGNEQFF. The DNA of the CDR3 is TGCAGTGCTAGTCGGGGCAATGAGCAGTTCTTC.

The sample holds one count of this clone. The genes are TRBV7-8 and TRBJ2-7; D may be TRBD1 (6 bases). Between the trimmed V and J ends, which lost 6 bases and 4 bases, there was a span of 7 bases. This CDR3 is built from 11 residues. Germline lookup yields CDR1 SGHVS and CDR2 FQNEAQ. This CDR3 is CASRGGYEQYF. The CDR3 DNA sequence: TGTGCCAGCAGAGGGGGTTACGAGCAGTACTTC.